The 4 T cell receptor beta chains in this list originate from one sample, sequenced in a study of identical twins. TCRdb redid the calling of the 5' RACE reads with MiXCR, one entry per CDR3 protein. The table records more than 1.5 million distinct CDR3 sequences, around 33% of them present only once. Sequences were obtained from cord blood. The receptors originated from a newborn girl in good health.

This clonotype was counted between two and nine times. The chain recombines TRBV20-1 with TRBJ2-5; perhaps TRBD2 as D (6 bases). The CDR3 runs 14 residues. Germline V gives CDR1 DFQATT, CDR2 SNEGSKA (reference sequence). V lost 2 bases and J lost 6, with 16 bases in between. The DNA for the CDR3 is TGCAGTGCTAGATTTACCCGGGGGATGCAGACCCAGTACTTC. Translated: CSARFTRGMQTQYF.

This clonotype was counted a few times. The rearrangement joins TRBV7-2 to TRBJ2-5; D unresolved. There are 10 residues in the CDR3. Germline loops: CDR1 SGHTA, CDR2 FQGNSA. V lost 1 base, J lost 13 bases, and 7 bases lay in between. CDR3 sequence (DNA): TGTGCCAGCAGCTTAGTCTCGCTGTACTTC. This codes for CASSLVSLYF.

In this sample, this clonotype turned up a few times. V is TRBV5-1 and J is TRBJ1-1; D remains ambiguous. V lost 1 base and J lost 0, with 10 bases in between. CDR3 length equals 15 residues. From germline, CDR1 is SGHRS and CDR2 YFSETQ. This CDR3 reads CASSLSSNLNTEAFF. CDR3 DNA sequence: TGCGCCAGCAGCTTGTCGTCGAATTTGAACACTGAAGCTTTCTTT.

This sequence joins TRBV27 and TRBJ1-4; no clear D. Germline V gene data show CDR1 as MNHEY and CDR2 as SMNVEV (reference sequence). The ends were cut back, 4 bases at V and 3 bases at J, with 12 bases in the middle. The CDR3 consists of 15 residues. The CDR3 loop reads CASSSLRTANEKLFF. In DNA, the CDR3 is TGTGCCAGCAGTTCCTTGCGGACGGCTAATGAAAAACTGTTTTTT.